Listed here are 26 T cell receptor beta chains from one sample, sequenced in a study of cytomegalovirus exposure and HLA in healthy donors. PCR was performed using 60 Vbeta and 13 Jbeta primers. Profiling relied on immunoSEQ multiplex PCR, and the TCRdb table lists in-frame clones only, not all of them. Altogether fewer than 200,000 clones are present, roughly 80% being singletons, with the ten largest covering about 2%. The sample was PBMCs. These receptors all come from a human donor in good health.

The chain has TRBV6-1 and TRBJ1-1, with unresolved D. CDR1 MNHNS and CDR2 SASEGT come from the germline V gene. Trimming removed 6 bases at V and 1 base at J, with 6 bases between. The CDR3 is 12 residues long. The chain's CDR3 is CASRAPNTEAFF. The CDR3 nucleotides are TGTGCCAGCAGGGCCCCGAACACTGAAGCTTTCTTT.

V and J are TRBV5-6 and TRBJ2-3; 8 bases agree with TRBD1. The germline V gene has CDR1 SGHDT and CDR2 YYEEEE. With 3 bases clipped from V and 5 bases from J, the junction kept 17 bases outside the gene matches. This CDR3 spans 18 amino acids. The CDR3 is CASSSYSRDRHYLDTQYF. The DNA of the CDR3 is TGTGCCAGCAGCTCTTACTCCCGGGACAGGCACTATTTAGATACGCAGTATTTT.

This chain connects TRBV6-6 to TRBJ1-1, with 11 positions matching TRBD1. The ends lost 4 bases at V and 5 bases at J; junction bases unmatched: 6. The CDR3 runs to 15 residues. Germline V CDR1 and CDR2: MNHNY, SVGAGI (reference sequence). CDR3 residues: CASSSGQGAWTEAFF. The CDR3 DNA is TGTGCCAGCAGTTCCGGACAGGGGGCGTGGACTGAAGCTTTCTTT.

The gene calls are TRBV9 and TRBJ2-2, with D possibly being TRBD2 (6 bases). Trimming removed 0 bases at V and 3 bases at J, with 9 bases between. The CDR3 consists of 15 residues. CDR1 is SGDLS and CDR2 is YYNGEE in the germline V gene. The CDR3 sequence is CASSVARRDTGELFF. In DNA form, the CDR3 reads TGTGCCAGCAGCGTAGCTCGGAGGGACACCGGGGAGCTGTTTTTT.

The J gene is TRBJ2-7, the V gene TRBV7-9, with a tentative D call TRBD2 (6 bases). Per germline, CDR1 SEHNR and CDR2 FQNEAQ (reference sequence). The V end was cut by 0 bases, the J end by 3 bases, with 12 bases between. CDR3 size: 15 residues. CDR3: CASSLATGLHYEQYF. Here the CDR3 DNA reads TGTGCCAGCAGCTTAGCGACGGGACTCCACTACGAGCAGTACTTC.

This clone turned up a few times. Other DNA sequences within the sample encode an identical CDR3. The chain has TRBV29-1 and TRBJ1-1, with D uncertain. The V gene's germline CDR1 is SQVTM and CDR2 ANQGSEA. This CDR3 is built from 12 residues. With 3 bases removed from V and 1 base from J, the gap between germline ends came to 6 bases. The CDR3 spells CSVDRGNTEAFF. CDR3 coding DNA: TGCAGCGTTGATCGAGGGAACACTGAAGCTTTCTTT.

This sequence joins TRBV2 and TRBJ2-3; 10 bases map to TRBD2. Trimming took 0 bases from V and 6 from J; bases not matched to a gene: 6. Per germline, CDR1 SNHLY and CDR2 FYNNEI. This CDR3 contains 16 residues. The CDR3 bases are TGTGCCAGCAGTGAAGCGCCTCTAGCGGGGGTCGATACGCAGTATTTT. This translates into CASSEAPLAGVDTQYF.

This chain links TRBV27 with TRBJ1-1; D is unclear. Trimming took off 3 bases at V and 3 bases at J, with 8 bases between the two ends. CDR3 size: 13 residues. Germline values: CDR1 MNHEY, CDR2 SMNVEV (reference sequence). The CDR3 nucleotides read TGTGCCAGCAGTTTTAACGGTGACACTGAAGCTTTCTTT. This codes for CASSFNGDTEAFF.

The chain employs TRBV25-1 and TRBJ2-5; D possibly corresponds to TRBD2 (6 bases). V lost 3 bases, J lost 5 bases, and 10 bases lay in between. CDR3 length: 13 amino acids. Germline CDR1 reads MGHDK; CDR2 reads SYGVNS. The CDR3 protein is CASSEEGPETQYF. DNA for the CDR3: TGTGCCAGCAGTGAGGAGGGCCCGGAGACCCAGTACTTC.

The chain links TRBV6-5 to TRBJ1-1, with 8 nucleotides matching TRBD1. This CDR3 has 13 residues. V lost 7 bases to trimming and J lost 5 bases; unmatched junction nucleotides: 6. Looked up from germline, CDR1 is MNHEY and CDR2 is SVGAGI. The CDR3 DNA is TGTGCCAGCAATAGAGACAGGGGAACTGAAGCTTTCTTT. It translates to CASNRDRGTEAFF.

This chain links TRBV5-4 with TRBJ2-7; tentatively, D is TRBD1 (7 bases). The CDR3 totals 13 residues. Germline values: CDR1 SGHNT, CDR2 YYREEE (reference sequence). The V gene lost 4 bases and the J gene lost 4 bases, with 12 bases spanning the gap. The CDR3 spells CASSGPGGYEQYF. In DNA form, the CDR3 reads TGTGCCAGCAGCGGGCCAGGGGGGTACGAGCAGTACTTC.

The V and J genes are TRBV12-5 and TRBJ1-4, with TRBD1 matching 9 bases. The CDR3 runs to 16 residues. Unmatched junction bases numbered 5, after V lost 1 base and J lost 5 bases. Germline CDR1 reads LGHNT; CDR2 reads FRNRAP. The DNA of the CDR3 is TGTGCTAGTGGTTTGGCTCACGGACAGGGGAATGAAAAACTGTTTTTT. It translates to CASGLAHGQGNEKLFF.

The chain uses TRBV4-2 and TRBJ1-1, with D possibly being TRBD1 (5 bases). The germline gives CDR1 LGHNA, CDR2 YNFKEQ. The V end lost 6 bases, the J end lost 10 bases, and 12 bases lay between the germline ends. The length of the CDR3 is 11 residues. The CDR3 loop reads CASREGWTAFF. The CDR3 region has the DNA TGTGCCAGCAGGGAGGGGTGGACAGCTTTCTTT.

The V call is TRBV11-2, the J call TRBJ2-5, with D perhaps matching TRBD2 (7 bases). Germline CDR1 and CDR2: SGHAT and FQNNGV. The CDR3 spans 16 residues. Trimming removed 2 bases from V and 5 bases from J, with 18 bases in between. The CDR3 DNA sequence: TGTGCCAGCAGCTTATTTTCCGGGGGGCAGGCTGAGACCCAGTACTTC. This translates into CASSLFSGGQAETQYF.

The rearrangement joins TRBV7-2 to TRBJ1-2; D not resolved. Germline assignment: CDR1 SGHTA and CDR2 FQGNSA. The CDR3 totals 13 residues. V dropped 5 bases and J dropped 8 bases, with 15 bases sitting between them. This chain's CDR3 is CASSTSGAAGYTF. CDR3 nucleotide sequence: TGTGCCAGCAGCACCTCGGGAGCTGCGGGCTACACCTTC. Combining the CDR3 with reference TRBV7-2 and TRBJ1-2 gives the whole variable domain GAGVSQSPSNKVTEKGKDVELRCDPISGHTALYWYRQSLGQGLEFLIYFQGNSAPDKSGLPSDRFSAERTGGSVSTLTIQRTQQEDSAVYLCASSTSGAAGYTFGSGTRLTVV.

The chain employs TRBV2 and TRBJ2-5, with D possibly TRBD2 on 6 matching bases. Trimming left V 8 bases short and J 5 bases short, with 6 bases between. Germline CDR1 and CDR2: SNHLY and FYNNEI. This CDR3 comprises 10 residues. CDR3 sequence reads: CASGGETQYF. The CDR3 DNA follows: TGTGCCAGCGGGGGGGAGACCCAGTACTTC.

This rearrangement joins TRBV15 to TRBJ1-2; 7 positions match TRBD1. This CDR3 is 17 amino acids long. Germline V gives CDR1 LNHNV, CDR2 YYDKDF (reference sequence). The J segment lost 7 bases and the V segment lost 1 base, leaving 15 bases of the junction unmatched. The CDR3 spells CATSRGVSGTAEGGYTF. The CDR3 nucleotides read TGTGCCACCAGCAGAGGGGTCTCGGGGACAGCGGAGGGTGGCTACACCTTC. Complete variable domain (other parts from reference TRBV15 and TRBJ1-2): DAMVIQNPRYQVTQFGKPVTLSCSQTLNHNVMYWYQQKSSQAPKLLFHYYDKDFNNEADTPDNFQSRRPNTSFCFLDIRSPGLGDTAMYLCATSRGVSGTAEGGYTFGSGTRLTVV.

The chain links TRBV9 to TRBJ2-4, with D possibly being TRBD1 (5 bases). The germline V and J ends were trimmed by 3 bases and 8 bases, with 15 bases remaining between them. The CDR3 runs to 14 residues. Germline-derived CDR1 and CDR2 are SGDLS and YYNGEE. The CDR3 DNA follows: TGTGCCAGCAGCGCGGACATCAAAGGGGACATTCAGTACTTC. This codes for CASSADIKGDIQYF.

J is TRBJ2-3 and V is TRBV5-5; 7 bases are a match to TRBD2. The CDR3 contains 15 residues. J gave up 1 base and V 5 bases, and 7 bases lay outside the gene matches. Germline V lookup: CDR1 SGHKS, CDR2 YYEKEE (reference sequence). CDR3 sequence: CASRWGGTRTDTQYF. The CDR3 DNA follows: TGTGCCAGCAGGTGGGGGGGGACCCGCACAGATACGCAGTATTTT.

CDR3 DNA sequence: TGTGCCAGTAGTATAACCAACTCCTATGGCTACACCTTC. It yields the protein CASSITNSYGYTF. The rearrangement links TRBV19 to TRBJ1-2; no firm D call. This CDR3 region has 13 residues. CDR1 and CDR2 (germline): LNHDA, SQIVND (reference sequence). V lost 2 bases and J 4 bases, leaving 8 bases between the germline ends.

This chain uses TRBV6-1 with TRBJ2-7, with TRBD1 identical over 8 bases. The germline V gene has CDR1 MNHNS and CDR2 SASEGT. Trimming cost V 0 bases and J 0 bases; bases outside gene matches: 4. This CDR3 is built from 16 residues. Here the CDR3 reads CASSEAWDRRSYEQYF. The CDR3 region has the DNA TGTGCCAGCAGTGAAGCATGGGACAGGCGCTCCTACGAGCAGTACTTC.

The gene calls are TRBV7-3 and TRBJ2-6, with D unclear. In germline, CDR1 is SGHTA, CDR2 FQGTGA. The CDR3 is 15 amino acids. V dropped 2 bases and J dropped 2 bases, with 7 bases sitting between them. CDR3 amino acids: CASSLSITGANVLTF. DNA of the CDR3: TGTGCCAGCAGCTTATCCATCACTGGGGCCAACGTCCTGACTTTC.

The chain is built from TRBV12-5 and TRBJ2-1; D perhaps matches TRBD1 (5 bases). This CDR3 region has 11 residues. The V and J ends lost 5 bases and 10 bases respectively, with 9 bases between them. The germline CDR1 and CDR2 sequences are LGHNT and FRNRAP. The CDR3 nucleotides are TGTGCTAGTGGTAGGGCAGGGGAGCAGTTCTTC. The encoded protein is CASGRAGEQFF.

This clone was recorded only once. This rearrangement joins TRBV29-1 to TRBJ2-3; TRBD2 agrees at 7 bases. J was trimmed by 0 bases and V by 7 bases; bases with no gene match: 7. The CDR3 has 14 amino acids. In germline, CDR1 is SQVTM, CDR2 ANQGSEA. CDR3 sequence (DNA): TGCAGCGGGGGGACTACGATTAGCACAGATACGCAGTATTTT. Its protein product is CSGGTTISTDTQYF.

The chain carries TRBV6-5 and TRBJ2-6, with 10 bases aligning to TRBD1. The CDR3 contains 15 residues. V lost 6 bases, J lost 11 bases, and 10 bases stayed unmatched. The V gene's germline CDR1 is MNHEY and CDR2 SVGAGI. CDR3 sequence reads: CASRGFGTGADVLTF. The CDR3 DNA reads as TGTGCCAGCAGGGGGTTTGGGACAGGGGCTGACGTCCTGACTTTC.

This chain uses TRBV5-1 with TRBJ1-1; no definite D call. V was trimmed by 0 bases and J by 3 bases, leaving 6 bases between them. CDR1 and CDR2 (germline): SGHRS, YFSETQ. The CDR3 totals 13 residues. This chain's CDR3 is CASSLEQYTEAFF. The CDR3 DNA sequence: TGCGCCAGCAGCTTGGAACAGTACACTGAAGCTTTCTTT.